Ten or more counts support the clone carrying this T cell receptor beta chain. This entry belongs to a study of Graves' ophthalmopathy and Graves' hyperthyroidism. Using RNA transcripts, the TCR beta CDR3 regions were amplified. RT-PCR with HTBI primers came first, then second-round multiplex PCR. TCRdb processed the multiplex PCR reads anew with MiXCR; each CDR3 protein has one entry. The table lists about 620,000 distinct CDR3 sequences, about a fifth of them singletons. The CDR3 has 15 amino acids. The germline V gene has CDR1 MDHEN and CDR2 SYDVKM. Trimming at V came to 3 bases and at J to 2 bases, leaving 6 bases not matched to a gene.

The sequenced material came from peripheral blood. The TCR sequence derives from a woman younger than 30 with stable Graves' hyperthyroidism. Some clones in this sample may be carry-over from other donors' samples. The J gene is TRBJ2-7, the V gene TRBV28; 8 bases agree with TRBD2. The CDR3 DNA reads TGTGCCAGCAGTTTGCCCGGGACTAGGGCCTACGAGCAGTACTTC. Protein: CASSLPGTRAYEQYF.